One and the same sample provided the 30 T cell receptor beta chains below, sequenced in a study of blood T cell repertoires in COVID-19. Repertoires were generated with immunoSEQ multiplex PCR, while TCRdb's copy carries only in-frame clones and drops some. The table includes 150,000 to 200,000 clones, 85% detected once. Specimen: peripheral blood. The receptors were gathered from a woman aged 55-69 years with acute or convalescent COVID-19.

The rearrangement links TRBV27 to TRBJ2-7; TRBD2 aligns across 11 bases. CDR1 and CDR2 from the germline V gene are MNHEY and SMNVEV (reference sequence). The trim removed 5 bases at V and 1 base at J, leaving 4 bases unmatched. This CDR3 comprises 15 residues. The CDR3 sequence: CASSRRLAGSYEQYF. The CDR3 DNA reads TGTGCCAGCAGTCGCAGACTAGCGGGGTCCTACGAGCAGTACTTC.

The chain employs TRBV3-1 (or the pseudogene TRBV3-2) and TRBJ1-2, with 9 nucleotides matching TRBD1. The CDR3 is made up of 14 amino acids. The V gene's germline CDR1 is LGHDT and CDR2 YNNKEL (reference sequence). The trim removed 4 bases at V and 7 bases at J, leaving 7 bases unmatched. In nucleotides, the CDR3 is TGTGCCAGCAGCCTAGAGGGACAGGGAGGTGGCTACACCTTC. Translating it yields CASSLEGQGGGYTF.

This chain joins TRBV11-2 and TRBJ2-7, with D possibly TRBD2 on 7 matching bases. The CDR3 has 17 amino acids. Germline V gene lookup returns CDR1 SGHAT and CDR2 FQNNGV. Trimming left V 4 bases short and J 1 base short, with 20 bases between. The CDR3 reads CASSSPGGAPSSYEQYF. The CDR3 nucleotides read TGTGCCAGCAGCTCCCCGGGGGGCGCGCCCTCATCCTACGAGCAGTACTTC.

J is TRBJ2-2 and V is TRBV19, with TRBD1 matching over 8 bases. The CDR3 spans 16 residues. Trimming cost V 4 bases and J 4 bases; bases outside gene matches: 8. Germline V gene sequence: CDR1 LNHDA, CDR2 SQIVND (reference sequence). For the CDR3, the DNA is TGTGCCAGTAGTACGGGGACAGGCATACCCACCGGGGAGCTGTTTTTT. It translates to CASSTGTGIPTGELFF. The entire variable domain, with the rest obtained from reference TRBV19 and TRBJ2-2, is as follows: DGGITQSPKYLFRKEGQNVTLSCEQNLNHDAMYWYRQDPGQGLRLIYYSQIVNDFQKGDIAEGYSVSREKKESFPLTVTSAQKNPTAFYLCASSTGTGIPTGELFFGEGSRLTVL.

The table lists this clone with a few counts. The chain combines TRBV11-2 with TRBJ2-1; 13 bases line up with TRBD2. CDR3 length equals 16 residues. CDR1 is SGHAT, CDR2 FQNNGV, per germline. The J segment lost 4 bases and the V segment lost 5 bases, leaving 5 bases of the junction unmatched. CDR3 bases: TGTGCCAGCAGCCCAGGACTAGCGGGAGTGTACAATGAGCAGTTCTTC. Its protein is CASSPGLAGVYNEQFF.

This rearrangement joins TRBV11-3 to TRBJ1-2, with 9 bases identical to TRBD1. The ends lost 4 bases at V and 6 bases at J; junction bases unmatched: 3. The length of the CDR3 is 13 residues. Germline lookup yields CDR1 SGHNT and CDR2 YENEEA. The CDR3 sequence: CASSSGTGNGYTF. The CDR3 bases are TGTGCCAGCAGCTCCGGGACAGGGAATGGCTACACCTTC.

The gene calls are TRBV2 and TRBJ1-1, with 9 bases aligning to TRBD1. The germline V gene has CDR1 SNHLY and CDR2 FYNNEI. Losses at the gene ends were 8 bases for V and 5 bases for J; bases not matched to a gene: 6. The CDR3 has 13 amino acids. The DNA of the CDR3 is TGTGCCAGCGGGACAGGGCGGAGGACTGAAGCTTTCTTT. Protein sequence: CASGTGRRTEAFF.

V usage is TRBV9 and J usage is TRBJ1-3; a possible D gene is TRBD1 (5 bases). This CDR3 comprises 13 residues. Germline CDR1 SGDLS, CDR2 YYNGEE. V was shortened by 0 bases and J by 9 bases, with 10 bases between the two germline ends. CDR3 nucleotide sequence: TGTGCCAGCAGCGTAGCTCCCGGGGGCACCATATATTTT. It specifies CASSVAPGGTIYF.

V gene TRBV3-1 (or the pseudogene TRBV3-2) combines with J gene TRBJ1-1; D ambiguous. The CDR3 loop spans 14 amino acids. Trimming pared 6 bases from V and 4 bases from J, leaving 15 bases between. Per germline, CDR1 LGHDT and CDR2 YNNKEL (reference sequence). CDR3 loop: CASSSLRGGTEAFF. The CDR3 DNA sequence: TGTGCCAGCAGTTCGTTACGGGGAGGCACTGAAGCTTTCTTT.

The chain uses TRBV7-9 and TRBJ1-6; TRBD1 aligns across 9 bases. J was trimmed by 7 bases and V by 5 bases; bases with no gene match: 9. There are 16 residues in the CDR3. Looked up from germline, CDR1 is SEHNR and CDR2 is FQNEAQ (reference sequence). The CDR3 DNA reads TGTGCCAGCAGCCGACAGGGGGAAACGGGAAATTCACCCCTCCACTTT. Residues: CASSRQGETGNSPLHF.

The chain uses TRBV7-9 and TRBJ2-5, with D possibly matching TRBD2 (5 bases). This CDR3 region has 15 residues. V was shortened by 3 bases and J by 5 bases, with 16 bases between the two germline ends. Germline-derived CDR1 and CDR2 are SEHNR and FQNEAQ (reference sequence). The CDR3 spells CASSFPSPPRETQYF. DNA of the CDR3: TGTGCCAGCAGCTTCCCTAGCCCTCCGCGGGAGACCCAGTACTTC.

The chain links TRBV4-1 to TRBJ1-2, with 8 bases identical to TRBD1. The CDR3 spans 15 residues. V gave up 4 bases and J gave up 1 base; unmatched junction bases: 5. Per the germline V gene, CDR1 is MGHRA and CDR2 is YSYEKL. This CDR3 reads CASSPGQGRNYGYTF. In DNA, the CDR3 is TGCGCCAGCAGCCCCGGACAGGGACGTAACTATGGCTACACCTTC.

The chain recombines TRBV6-5 with TRBJ1-1; D is ambiguous. V was pared by 6 bases and J by 3 bases, with 14 bases between. Germline assignment: CDR1 MNHEY and CDR2 SVGAGI. The CDR3 runs 14 residues. DNA of the CDR3: TGTGCCAGCAGAATTACCGGGTCCGACACTGAAGCTTTCTTT. Encoded protein: CASRITGSDTEAFF.

This rearrangement joins TRBV30 to TRBJ2-5; possible D gene TRBD1, 6 bases. Germline-derived CDR1 and CDR2 are GTSNPN and SVGIG (reference sequence). The CDR3 runs to 17 residues. Trimming removed 2 bases at V and 2 bases at J, with 21 bases between. The CDR3 loop is CAWSSGPPGAAQETQYF. The CDR3 DNA reads as TGTGCCTGGAGTTCGGGTCCCCCAGGGGCCGCACAAGAGACCCAGTACTTC.

The rearrangement joins TRBV7-9 to TRBJ1-5, with D unresolved. CDR1 and CDR2 from the germline V gene are SEHNR and FQNEAQ (reference sequence). V lost 1 base to trimming and J lost 0 bases, with 7 bases between them. The CDR3 extends over 15 amino acids. Written as DNA, the CDR3 is TGTGCCAGCAGCTTAGGCAGGTATAGCAATCAGCCCCAGCATTTT. This sequence encodes CASSLGRYSNQPQHF.

The rearrangement joins TRBV7-6 to TRBJ2-3; 10 nucleotides match TRBD2. Unmatched junction bases numbered 10, after V lost 5 bases and J lost 2 bases. The germline V gene has CDR1 SGHVS and CDR2 FNYEAQ. The CDR3 is 17 amino acids. The CDR3 protein is CASSPGTSATLTDTQYF. Here the CDR3 DNA reads TGTGCCAGCAGCCCCGGGACTAGCGCGACCCTCACAGATACGCAGTATTTT.

The rearrangement links TRBV11-3 to TRBJ1-2; 8 positions agree with TRBD1. V shed 4 bases, J shed 7 bases, and the junction held 5 bases outside the gene matches. The germline V gene encodes CDR1 SGHNT and CDR2 YENEEA. The CDR3 has 13 residues. The CDR3 bases are TGTGCCAGCAGCTCAACACAGGGGGGTGGCTACACCTTC. It translates to CASSSTQGGGYTF.

The V gene is TRBV24-1, the J gene TRBJ2-1; the match to TRBD2 covers 13 bases. This CDR3 has 15 residues. The V segment lost 7 bases and the J segment 5 bases; nucleotides outside the gene matches: 4. CDR1 is KGHDR, CDR2 SFDVKD, per germline. CDR3 bases: TGTGCCACCAGATCCGGGACTAGCGGGAACAATGAGCAGTTCTTC. This translates into CATRSGTSGNNEQFF.

The chain joins TRBV3-1 (or the pseudogene TRBV3-2) to TRBJ2-1; 11 bases map to TRBD2. V dropped 4 bases and J dropped 6; count of bases not matched to a gene: 17. The germline gives CDR1 LGHDT, CDR2 YNNKEL (reference sequence). The CDR3 is 19 residues long. CDR3 sequence reads: CASSLLPGGVLAGVNEQFF. CDR3 DNA: TGTGCCAGCAGCCTCCTACCGGGAGGGGTACTAGCGGGAGTCAATGAGCAGTTCTTC.

This clone was counted only a few times. The J gene is TRBJ1-2, the V gene TRBV4-1, with a possible D match to TRBD1 (6 bases). Germline CDR1 MGHRA, CDR2 YSYEKL. Trimming removed 1 base from V and 4 bases from J, with 16 bases in between. This CDR3 is built from 16 residues. CDR3 nucleotide sequence: TGCGCCAGCAGCCAAGCTGGGGGGGCGTCAACCTATGGCTACACCTTC. It encodes CASSQAGGASTYGYTF.

The chain is built from TRBV25-1 and TRBJ1-2, with D possibly TRBD1 on 5 matching bases. The germline V gene encodes CDR1 MGHDK and CDR2 SYGVNS. V was clipped by 3 bases and J by 3 bases, with 17 bases between them. This CDR3 spans 16 amino acids. CDR3 sequence: CASSDGGGTRYYGYTF. DNA of the CDR3: TGTGCCAGCAGTGACGGGGGGGGTACCAGATACTATGGCTACACCTTC.

The chain couples TRBV15 to TRBJ1-2, with 9 positions matching TRBD1. Trimming cost V 4 bases and J 8 bases; bases outside gene matches: 8. Germline CDR1 LNHNV, CDR2 YYDKDF (reference sequence). CDR3 length equals 14 residues. CDR3 protein: CATSIWRTGVGYTF. DNA for the CDR3: TGTGCCACCAGCATCTGGAGGACAGGGGTCGGCTACACCTTC. The full variable domain, rest sourced from reference TRBV15 and TRBJ1-2, is DAMVIQNPRYQVTQFGKPVTLSCSQTLNHNVMYWYQQKSSQAPKLLFHYYDKDFNNEADTPDNFQSRRPNTSFCFLDIRSPGLGDTAMYLCATSIWRTGVGYTFGSGTRLTVV.

The chain combines TRBV19 with TRBJ2-3; 7 nucleotides match TRBD2. Unmatched junction bases numbered 12, after V lost 3 bases and J lost 9 bases. Germline V gene sequence: CDR1 LNHDA, CDR2 SQIVND (reference sequence). The CDR3 runs to 15 residues. The CDR3 spells CASSIPSGRGETQYF. The CDR3 nucleotides read TGTGCCAGTAGTATCCCTAGCGGACGAGGGGAGACGCAGTATTTT.

The chain recombines TRBV29-1 with TRBJ1-3, with TRBD1 as a possible D gene (6 bases). V shed 4 bases and J shed 0 bases, with 10 bases lying between them. The CDR3 contains 14 residues. Germline loops: CDR1 SQVTM, CDR2 ANQGSEA. CDR3 nucleotide sequence: TGCAGCGTTGGGCAGGGGATCTCTGGAAACACCATATATTTT. It translates to CSVGQGISGNTIYF.

The chain recombines TRBV15 with TRBJ2-1; 14 bases fit TRBD2. The junction had 4 bases not matched to a gene; V was cut back by 5 bases and J by 7 bases. Germline V lookup: CDR1 LNHNV, CDR2 YYDKDF (reference sequence). This CDR3 region has 15 residues. CDR3 sequence (DNA): TGTGCCACCAGCGGCCGACTAGCGGGAGGGAATGAGCAGTTCTTC. Protein: CATSGRLAGGNEQFF.

This clone was seen more than once but under ten times. CDR3 sequence (DNA): TGTGCCATCAGTGGGAACCGCGGGGAGACCCAGTACTTC. Translated: CAISGNRGETQYF. The chain is built from TRBV10-3 and TRBJ2-5, with D possibly matching TRBD2 (5 bases). The germline V gene encodes CDR1 ENHRY and CDR2 SYGVKD. Between the trimmed V and J ends, which lost 4 bases and 5 bases, there was a span of 11 bases. CDR3 length: 13 amino acids.

The V call is TRBV7-8, the J call TRBJ2-3, with a weak D call TRBD2 (6 bases). V lost 5 bases and J 0 bases, leaving 18 bases between the germline ends. The CDR3 is 17 residues long. Looked up from germline, CDR1 is SGHVS and CDR2 is FQNEAQ. The CDR3 coding sequence is TGTGCCAGCAGCCTCCGACCCGGGACTTCTAGCACAGATACGCAGTATTTT. It translates to CASSLRPGTSSTDTQYF.

This rearrangement joins TRBV7-3 to TRBJ2-3, with D perhaps matching TRBD2 (6 bases). Per germline, CDR1 SGHTA and CDR2 FQGTGA. V was pared by 5 bases and J by 0 bases, with 12 bases between. The CDR3 length is 15 residues. The CDR3 is CASSGSGLSTDTQYF. DNA of the CDR3: TGTGCCAGCAGCGGTAGCGGCCTCAGCACAGATACGCAGTATTTT.

This sequence joins TRBV28 and TRBJ2-3; 9 nucleotides agree with TRBD1. The CDR3 covers 16 residues. CDR1 MDHEN and CDR2 SYDVKM come from the germline V gene. Unmatched junction bases numbered 8, after V lost 6 bases and J lost 1 base. The CDR3 here is CASRSRTGGGTDTQYF. CDR3 coding DNA: TGTGCCAGCAGAAGCCGCACAGGGGGCGGCACAGATACGCAGTATTTT.

V and J are TRBV21-1 and TRBJ2-7; the DNA was not compared with TRBD2, the D call given in the table. TRBV21-1 is deemed a pseudogene. The CDR3 sequence is 14 residues long. CDR3 protein: CASLTPAGGKEQYF. For the CDR3, the DNA is TGTGCCAGCTTAACCCCAGCGGGAGGGAAAGAGCAGTACTTC.